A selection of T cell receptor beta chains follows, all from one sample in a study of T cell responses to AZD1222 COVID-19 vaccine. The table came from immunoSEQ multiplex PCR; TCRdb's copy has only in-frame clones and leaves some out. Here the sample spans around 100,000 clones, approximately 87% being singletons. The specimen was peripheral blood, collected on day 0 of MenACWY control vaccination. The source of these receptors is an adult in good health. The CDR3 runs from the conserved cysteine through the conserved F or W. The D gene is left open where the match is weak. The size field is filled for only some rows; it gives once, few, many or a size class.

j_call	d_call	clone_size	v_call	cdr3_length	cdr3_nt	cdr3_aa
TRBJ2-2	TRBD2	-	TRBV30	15	TGTGCCTGGAGTCGGGGGGGCGCGGACACCGGGGAGCTGTTTTTT	CAWSRGGADTGELFF
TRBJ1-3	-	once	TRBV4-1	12	TGCGCCAGCTCCCAGGCTGGAAACACCATATATTTT	CASSQAGNTIYF
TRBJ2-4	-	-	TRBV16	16	TGTGCCAGCAGCCACTTTCGCCTAGTAGCCAAAAACATTCAGTACTTC	CASSHFRLVAKNIQYF
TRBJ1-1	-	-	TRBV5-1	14	TGCGCCAGCAGCTTGGGGGGCGCAAACACTGAAGCTTTCTTT	CASSLGGANTEAFF
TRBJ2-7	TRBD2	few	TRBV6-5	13	TGTGCCAGCAGGATTAGCGGGACCTACGAGCAGTACTTC	CASRISGTYEQYF
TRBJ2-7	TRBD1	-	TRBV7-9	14	TGTGCCAGCAGCTGGGGACAGGCCTCATACGAGCAGTACTTC	CASSWGQASYEQYF
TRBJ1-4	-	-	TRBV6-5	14	TGTGCCACCCCATCGCAAGGGGCGACGGAAAAACTGTTTTTT	CATPSQGATEKLFF
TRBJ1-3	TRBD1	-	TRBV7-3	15	TGTGCCAGCAGCGCTACAGGGGGCTCTGGAAACACCATATATTTT	CASSATGGSGNTIYF
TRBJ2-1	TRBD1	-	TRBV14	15	TGTGCCAGCAGCCAGGGACAGGGGATGGACAATGAGCAGTTCTTC	CASSQGQGMDNEQFF
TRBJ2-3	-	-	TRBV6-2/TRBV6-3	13	TGTGCCAGCAGTTACTCTGCGGCAGATACGCAGTATTTT	CASSYSAADTQYF
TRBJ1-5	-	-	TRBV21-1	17	TGTGCCAGCAGCAGCTCGAGAGGACTCTTGGCTCGTCAGCCCCAGCATTTT	CASSSSRGLLARQPQHF
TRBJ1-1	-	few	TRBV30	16	TGTGCCCGGGGCAGAGGGCAGGGAGAGTGGAACACTGAAGCTTTCTTT	CARGRGQGEWNTEAFF
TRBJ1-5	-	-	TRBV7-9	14	TGTGCCAGCAGTCGACAGGATAGCAATCAGCCCCAGCATTTT	CASSRQDSNQPQHF
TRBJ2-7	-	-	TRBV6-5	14	TGTGCCAGCGCCCGGGCGTTGGGAGATAGCGAGCAGTACTTC	CASARALGDSEQYF
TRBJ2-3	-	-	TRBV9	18	TGTGCCAGCAGCGTAGGAGGGGGGGACTTCCCACACACAGATACGCAGTATTTT	CASSVGGGDFPHTDTQYF
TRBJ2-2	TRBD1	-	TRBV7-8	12	TGTGCCAGCAGCTCCGGACAGGGGGTACTGTTTTTT	CASSSGQGVLFF
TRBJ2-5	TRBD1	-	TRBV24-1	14	TGTACCGCAAACCGGGACAGGGTTCAAGAGACCCAGTACTTC	CTANRDRVQETQYF
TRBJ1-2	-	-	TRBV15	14	TGTGCCACCAGCAGAGATGGTAGGGCGGGTGGCTACACCTTC	CATSRDGRAGGYTF
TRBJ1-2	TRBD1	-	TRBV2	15	TGTGCCAGCAGCACCCTACAGGGGGCCGTCTATGGCTACACCTTC	CASSTLQGAVYGYTF
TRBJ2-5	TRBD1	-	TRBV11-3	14	TGTGCCAGCAGCCCCGGACAGGGACAAGAGACCCAGTACTTC	CASSPGQGQETQYF
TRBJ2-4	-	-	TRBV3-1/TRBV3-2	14	TGTGCCAGCAGCCAAGCGGGACGGGAAAACATTCAGTACTTC	CASSQAGRENIQYF
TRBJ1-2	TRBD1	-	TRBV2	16	TGTGCCAGCAGTGAGGGACAGGGGGCGAACGGCTATGGCTACACCTTC	CASSEGQGANGYGYTF
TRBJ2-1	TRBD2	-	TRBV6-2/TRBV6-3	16	TGTGCCAGCAGCCAGAATCTAGCGGGGGGCTACAATGAGCAGTTCTTC	CASSQNLAGGYNEQFF
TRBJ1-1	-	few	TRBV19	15	TGTGCCAGTAGTATTCACAGGGAGGTGAACACTGAAGCTTTCTTT	CASSIHREVNTEAFF
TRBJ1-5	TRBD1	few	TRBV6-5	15	TGTGCCAGCAGTTACGGGACAGGGGTGGATCAGCCCCAGCATTTT	CASSYGTGVDQPQHF
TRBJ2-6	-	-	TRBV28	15	TGTGCCAGCAGTCCCCACCGCTCTGGGGCCAACGTCCTGACTTTC	CASSPHRSGANVLTF
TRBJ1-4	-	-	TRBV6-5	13	TGTGCCAGCAGCCCCGGGACATCTGAAAAACTGTTTTTT	CASSPGTSEKLFF
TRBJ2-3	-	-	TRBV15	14	TGTGCCACCAGATTAAGGGACAGCACAGATACGCAGTATTTT	CATRLRDSTDTQYF
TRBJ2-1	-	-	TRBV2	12	TGTGCCAGCAGTCAGGGGTACAATGAGCAGTTCTTC	CASSQGYNEQFF
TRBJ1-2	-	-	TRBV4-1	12	TGCGCCAGCAGCCCCGGTCCTTATGGCTACACCTTC	CASSPGPYGYTF
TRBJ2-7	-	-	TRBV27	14	TGTGCCAGCAGTTTACGGTGGGGCGACTACGAGCAGTACTTC	CASSLRWGDYEQYF
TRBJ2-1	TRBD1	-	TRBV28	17	TGTGCCAGCAGAACAACAGGGGGCGGTCTCCGTAACAATGAGCAGTTCTTC	CASRTTGGGLRNNEQFF
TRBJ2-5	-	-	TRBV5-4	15	TGTGCCAGCAGCTTGGGGGGCGGGGTCCAAGAGACCCAGTACTTC	CASSLGGGVQETQYF
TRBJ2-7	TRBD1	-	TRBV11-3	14	TGTGCCAGCAGTAGTGGACAGGGACCCTACGAGCAGTACTTC	CASSSGQGPYEQYF
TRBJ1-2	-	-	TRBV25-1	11	TGTGCCAGCAGTAGGGGGTATGGCTACACCTTC	CASSRGYGYTF
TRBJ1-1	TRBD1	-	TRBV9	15	TGTGCCAGCAGCCCCCGGGACAGACCTAACACTGAAGCTTTCTTT	CASSPRDRPNTEAFF
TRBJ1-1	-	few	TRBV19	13	TGTGCCAGTAGGCCCTACGGGAACACTGAAGCTTTCTTT	CASRPYGNTEAFF
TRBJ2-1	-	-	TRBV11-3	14	TGTGCCAGCAGCTTTACCAGGGGTGCCGATGAGCAGTTCTTC	CASSFTRGADEQFF
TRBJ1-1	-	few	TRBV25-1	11	TGTGCCAGCAGTCGATCGGATGGAGCTTTCTTT	CASSRSDGAFF
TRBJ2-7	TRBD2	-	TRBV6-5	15	TGTGCCAGCATGGGGCTAGCGGGAGTTTTCTACGAGCAGTACTTC	CASMGLAGVFYEQYF
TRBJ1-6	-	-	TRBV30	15	TGTGCCTGGAGCGCCTTGGGGGGCGCGAATTCACCCCTCCACTTT	CAWSALGGANSPLHF
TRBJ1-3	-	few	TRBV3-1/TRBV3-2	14	TGTGCCAGCAGCTACAGCTACTCTGGAAACACCATATATTTT	CASSYSYSGNTIYF
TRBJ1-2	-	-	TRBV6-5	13	TGTGCCAGCAGTCCCCGGGGGGAGGATGGCTACACCTTC	CASSPRGEDGYTF
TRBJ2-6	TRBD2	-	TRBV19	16	TGTGCCAGTAGTACTAGCGGAAGCTCTGGGGCCAACGTCCTGACTTTC	CASSTSGSSGANVLTF
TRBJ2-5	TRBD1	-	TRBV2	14	TGTGCCAGCAGGGAAGGGACAGTCGAAGAGACCCAGTACTTC	CASREGTVEETQYF
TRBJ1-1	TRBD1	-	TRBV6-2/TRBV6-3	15	TGTGCCAGCAGTTACTCCATCGACAGGGGCCTAGAAGCTTTCTTT	CASSYSIDRGLEAFF
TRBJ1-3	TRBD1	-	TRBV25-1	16	TGTGCCAGCAGTGCGGGACAGGGAACCTCTGGAAACACCATATATTTT	CASSAGQGTSGNTIYF
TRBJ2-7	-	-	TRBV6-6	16	TGTGCCAGCAGTTACCCCAGCGACCACCCCCCCTACGAGCAGTACTTC	CASSYPSDHPPYEQYF
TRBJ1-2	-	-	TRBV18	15	TGTGCCAGCTCACCGCGGGGGAGGGACGGCCATGGCTACACCTTC	CASSPRGRDGHGYTF